The 24 T cell receptor beta chains listed next were all sequenced from one sample in a study of shared clonotypes between healthy human individuals. Naive CD8 cells lacked CD45RO and underwent positive selection for CCR7, leaving out terminally differentiated effector memory CD45RA+ cells. The protocol was immunoSEQ multiplex PCR, while the TCRdb copy is restricted to in-frame clones and leaves out a portion. The sample carries approximately 2,200,000 clones, about 93% recorded once. The sample consisted of naive CD8+ T cells from PBMCs. Receptor source: a man between 18 and 29 years old in good health. Some clones in this sample may be carry-over from other donors' samples.

About this clone itself: This sample includes further DNA sequences coding for the same CDR3. The rearrangement uses TRBV9 and TRBJ1-1; D ambiguous. Germline loops: CDR1 SGDLS, CDR2 YYNGEE. V lost 2 bases to trimming and J lost 1 base, with 9 bases between them. CDR3 length: 14 amino acids. CDR3 residues: CASSVSGGNTEAFF. The CDR3 DNA reads TGTGCCAGCAGCGTTTCGGGCGGGAACACTGAAGCTTTCTTT.

The J gene is TRBJ2-1, the V gene TRBV19, with D possibly matching TRBD2 (6 bases). V lost 9 bases and J 0 bases, leaving 15 bases between the germline ends. The CDR3 spans 15 residues. Germline-derived CDR1 and CDR2 are LNHDA and SQIVND (reference sequence). CDR3 sequence: CASGVRDSSYNEQFF. The CDR3 DNA reads as TGTGCCAGCGGGGTTCGGGACTCCTCCTACAATGAGCAGTTCTTC. The full variable domain, with the rest looked up from reference TRBV19 and TRBJ2-1, is DGGITQSPKYLFRKEGQNVTLSCEQNLNHDAMYWYRQDPGQGLRLIYYSQIVNDFQKGDIAEGYSVSREKKESFPLTVTSAQKNPTAFYLCASGVRDSSYNEQFFGPGTRLTVL.

This clone was counted a single time. The same CDR3 also results from other DNA sequences found in this sample. The chain combines TRBV28 with TRBJ2-7; TRBD1 matches at 8 bases. With 3 bases clipped from V and 4 bases from J, the junction kept 5 bases outside the gene matches. Germline V gives CDR1 MDHEN, CDR2 SYDVKM. This CDR3 is 14 amino acids long. The CDR3, as DNA: TGTGCCAGCAGTTTTCCGGGGACAGGATACGAGCAGTACTTC. This gives the protein CASSFPGTGYEQYF.

This sequence joins TRBV28 and TRBJ1-5; 9 positions agree with TRBD1. Germline CDR1 is MDHEN and CDR2 is SYDVKM. The trim removed 5 bases at V and 6 bases at J, leaving 5 bases unmatched. The CDR3 covers 14 residues. The CDR3 sequence: CASSPRDRAQPQHF. In DNA form, the CDR3 reads TGTGCCAGCAGTCCACGGGACAGGGCTCAGCCCCAGCATTTT.

The gene calls are TRBV11-3 and TRBJ2-7; D not certain. Germline V CDR1 and CDR2: SGHNT, YENEEA. This CDR3 region has 13 residues. Trimming took off 5 bases at V and 6 bases at J, with 14 bases between the two ends. The CDR3 nucleotides read TGTGCCAGCAGCCCCGACACACCCAGCGAGCAGTACTTC. Protein: CASSPDTPSEQYF.

V and J are TRBV27 and TRBJ2-1; 7 bases line up with TRBD2. V dropped 5 bases and J dropped 2; count of bases not matched to a gene: 6. The CDR3 is 15 amino acids. Germline V gives CDR1 MNHEY, CDR2 SMNVEV (reference sequence). As DNA, the CDR3 is TGTGCCAGCAGTCCAGTAGCGGGCACCTACAATGAGCAGTTCTTC. Amino acid sequence: CASSPVAGTYNEQFF.

About this clone itself: Other DNA sequences from this sample encode an identical CDR3 as well. The rearrangement uses TRBV4-3 and TRBJ1-1; TRBD1 matches 7 bases. Germline V CDR1 and CDR2: LGHNA, YSLEER. V shed 1 base and J 2 bases; nucleotides not matched to a gene: 1. The CDR3 consists of 14 residues. The CDR3 reads CASSQAGGNTEAFF. CDR3 sequence (DNA): TGCGCCAGCAGCCAAGCAGGGGGTAACACTGAAGCTTTCTTT.

The genes are TRBV19 and TRBJ2-7; possible D gene TRBD2, 5 bases. Trimming removed 5 bases from V and 3 bases from J, with 17 bases in between. CDR1 LNHDA and CDR2 SQIVND come from the germline V gene (reference sequence). The CDR3 loop spans 15 amino acids. For the CDR3, the DNA is TGTGCCAGTAGTCCACTAACGGGGTATAACTACGAGCAGTACTTC. Amino acids: CASSPLTGYNYEQYF.

The V and J genes are TRBV29-1 and TRBJ2-7; D might be TRBD1 (6 bases). The germline V gene encodes CDR1 SQVTM and CDR2 ANQGSEA. The CDR3 contains 13 residues. With 7 bases removed from V and 1 base from J, the gap between germline ends came to 14 bases. The CDR3 loop is CSAATGESYEQYF. DNA of the CDR3: TGCAGCGCTGCGACAGGCGAATCCTACGAGCAGTACTTC.

The chain couples TRBV19 to TRBJ2-7, with unresolved D. The V end lost 3 bases, the J end lost 3 bases, and 12 bases lay between the germline ends. The CDR3 is made up of 14 amino acids. From germline, CDR1 is LNHDA and CDR2 SQIVND (reference sequence). CDR3 DNA sequence: TGTGCCAGTAGTATGGATGCTGCATTCTACGAGCAGTACTTC. Amino acids: CASSMDAAFYEQYF.

V usage is TRBV7-8 and J usage is TRBJ2-1; 7 bases align to TRBD2. Per the germline V gene, CDR1 is SGHVS and CDR2 is FQNEAQ. Unmatched junction bases numbered 11, after V lost 5 bases and J lost 7 bases. The CDR3 extends over 15 amino acids. CDR3 sequence (DNA): TGTGCCAGCAGCCCCCGCTGGCGGGAGATTAATGAGCAGTTCTTC. It codes for CASSPRWREINEQFF.

The gene calls are TRBV11-3 and TRBJ2-7; a weak D match, TRBD1 (5 bases). V was shortened by 6 bases and J by 1 base, with 10 bases between the two germline ends. The germline V gene encodes CDR1 SGHNT and CDR2 YENEEA. The CDR3 covers 13 residues. CDR3 residues: CASSWGESYEQYF. The CDR3 DNA reads TGTGCCAGCAGTTGGGGCGAGTCCTACGAGCAGTACTTC.

The chain combines TRBV27 with TRBJ1-2; D is perhaps TRBD1 (6 bases). The germline V gene has CDR1 MNHEY and CDR2 SMNVEV (reference sequence). This CDR3 spans 13 amino acids. Trimming pared 1 base from V and 9 bases from J, leaving 12 bases between. Here the CDR3 reads CASSLLSGGRYTF. The CDR3 bases are TGTGCCAGCAGTTTATTATCTGGGGGCCGCTACACCTTC.

This chain joins TRBV5-1 and TRBJ2-1, with D tentatively TRBD2 (5 bases). V gave up 4 bases and J gave up 6 bases, with 17 bases separating them. The CDR3 contains 15 residues. In germline, CDR1 is SGHRS, CDR2 YFSETQ. The CDR3, as DNA: TGCGCCAGCAGCATTCGACCGACCGGGGTCAATGAGCAGTTCTTC. This codes for CASSIRPTGVNEQFF.

The rearrangement joins TRBV27 to TRBJ2-7; TRBD1 aligns across 9 bases. Losses at the gene ends were 3 bases for V and 6 bases for J; bases not matched to a gene: 12. The germline V gene has CDR1 MNHEY and CDR2 SMNVEV (reference sequence). The CDR3 covers 16 residues. In nucleotides, the CDR3 is TGTGCCAGCAGTTTTTTCTCGGGACAGGGTTGGGTCGAGCAGTACTTC. Amino acid sequence: CASSFFSGQGWVEQYF.

This clone was recorded only once. The V gene is TRBV27, the J gene TRBJ2-3, with TRBD1 matching over 8 bases. The CDR3 has 14 amino acids. Germline lookup yields CDR1 MNHEY and CDR2 SMNVEV (reference sequence). V was clipped by 3 bases and J by 4 bases; unmatched bases: 3. CDR3 sequence reads: CASSFQGAADTQYF. DNA of the CDR3: TGTGCCAGCAGTTTCCAGGGGGCAGCAGATACGCAGTATTTT.

The rearrangement links TRBV29-1 to TRBJ2-5, with D perhaps TRBD1 or TRBD2 (5 bases each). Deletions cut 7 bases from V and 4 bases from J, with 16 bases between. Germline assignment: CDR1 SQVTM and CDR2 ANQGSEA. The CDR3 totals 13 residues. The CDR3 region has the DNA TGCAGCGCCGAGGGTCAGGGTCGAGAGACCCAGTACTTC. It is translated as CSAEGQGRETQYF.

The V call is TRBV28, the J call TRBJ2-1; 7 nucleotides match TRBD2. This CDR3 region has 18 residues. CDR1 is MDHEN, CDR2 SYDVKM, per germline. Trimming at V came to 5 bases and at J to 2 bases, leaving 15 bases not matched to a gene. CDR3 loop: CASSPRPQAGFTYNEQFF. The CDR3 DNA reads as TGTGCCAGCAGTCCTAGGCCTCAAGCGGGGTTTACCTACAATGAGCAGTTCTTC. The variable domain in full, with the rest retrieved from reference TRBV28 and TRBJ2-1, is DVKVTQSSRYLVKRTGEKVFLECVQDMDHENMFWYRQDPGLGLRLIYFSYDVKMKEKGDIPEGYSVSREKKERFSLILESASTNQTSMYLCASSPRPQAGFTYNEQFFGPGTRLTVL.

The rearrangement uses TRBV29-1 and TRBJ2-5; a possible D gene is TRBD2 (5 bases). Trimming took 5 bases from V and 3 from J, leaving 22 bases between them. The CDR3 consists of 16 residues. Germline lookup yields CDR1 SQVTM and CDR2 ANQGSEA. The CDR3 protein is CSVTVRARLREETQYF. CDR3 coding DNA: TGCAGCGTTACAGTGAGGGCCCGCCTCCGGGAAGAGACCCAGTACTTC.

V and J are TRBV27 and TRBJ2-7; 8 nucleotides agree with TRBD1. V lost 5 bases to trimming and J lost 7 bases; unmatched junction nucleotides: 7. The CDR3 has 13 amino acids. Germline CDR1 reads MNHEY; CDR2 reads SMNVEV (reference sequence). In nucleotides, the CDR3 is TGTGCCAGCAGTGAGACAGGGGTGGGGGAGCAGTACTTC. Translation gives CASSETGVGEQYF.

This chain links TRBV7-9 with TRBJ1-1; 9 bases fit TRBD1. V was pared by 1 base and J by 4 bases, with 10 bases of the junction left unmatched. The CDR3 covers 17 residues. Germline CDR1 reads SEHNR; CDR2 reads FQNEAQ (reference sequence). For the CDR3, the DNA is TGTGCCAGCAGCTTAGAGGCCCTAGGACAGGGGACCACTGAAGCTTTCTTT. Amino acid sequence: CASSLEALGQGTTEAFF.

V and J are TRBV7-3 and TRBJ2-3, with D perhaps matching TRBD2 (6 bases). This CDR3 comprises 13 residues. The V gene's germline CDR1 is SGHTA and CDR2 FQGTGA. Trimming stripped 3 bases from V and 9 bases from J, with 13 bases between. CDR3 sequence reads: CASSFVLAGTQYF. DNA of the CDR3: TGTGCCAGCAGCTTTGTCCTTGCGGGGACGCAGTATTTT. Filled out from reference TRBV7-3 and TRBJ2-3, the complete variable domain reads GAGVSQTPSNKVTEKGKYVELRCDPISGHTALYWYRQSLGQGPEFLIYFQGTGAADDSGLPNDRFFAVRPEGSVSTLKIQRTERGDSAVYLCASSFVLAGTQYFGPGTRLTVL.

The table lists this clone with a count of one. The chain uses TRBV27 and TRBJ2-5; D is undetermined. V lost 6 bases and J 4 bases, leaving 21 bases between the germline ends. Germline CDR1 is MNHEY and CDR2 is SMNVEV (reference sequence). There are 16 residues in the CDR3. CDR3 residues: CASSTTSGGDGETQYF. The CDR3 region has the DNA TGTGCCAGCAGCACTACGTCCGGCGGTGATGGAGAGACCCAGTACTTC.

The genes are TRBV28 and TRBJ1-5, with 9 bases lining up with TRBD1. Per the germline V gene, CDR1 is MDHEN and CDR2 is SYDVKM. The junction had 7 bases not matched to a gene; V was cut back by 6 bases and J by 7 bases. The CDR3 is made up of 14 amino acids. The CDR3, as DNA: TGTGCCAGCAGCGGACAGGGGAAATGGCAGCCCCAGCATTTT. Its protein is CASSGQGKWQPQHF.